The sequence of this T cell receptor beta chain was determined in a study of vaccination and CD4 T cells after COVID-19. This clonotype has more than one count but fewer than ten. The target antigen is unknown. Oncomine TCR Beta short-read sequencing was applied to DNA from cultured CD4+ T cells. TCRdb ran MiXCR on the PCR reads and lists one entry per CDR3 protein. The table has more than 20,000 distinct CDR3 sequences, around 45% seen once. Sample treatment: roughly 11-day PBMC culture with coronavirus spike peptide pools or control peptides (ViraFEST assay). Trimming took 3 bases from V and 6 from J, leaving 9 bases between them. Per the germline V gene, CDR1 is SGDLS and CDR2 is YYNGEE. This CDR3 is 12 amino acids long.

The origin of this receptor is a human donor who had recovered from COVID-19. What was sequenced was CD4+ T cells from blood, cultured in vitro. The chain combines TRBV9 with TRBJ1-2; D is ambiguous. The CDR3 nucleotides are TGTGCCAGCAGCGCTTACACCGATGGCTACACCTTC. Translation: CASSAYTDGYTF.